The next 14 T cell receptor beta chains were all read from a single sample in a study of T cell responses to AZD1222 COVID-19 vaccine. Assay: immunoSEQ multiplex PCR; the TCRdb copy retains only in-frame clones and omits some. The data contain some 120,000 clones, about nine tenths of them singletons. This material consisted of peripheral blood, taken on day 0 of AZD1222 vaccination. The receptors were gathered from an adult in good health.

In this sample, this clone turned up once. The chain employs TRBV30 and TRBJ2-7; D gene uncertain. V dropped 0 bases and J dropped 2 bases, with 11 bases sitting between them. This CDR3 spans 14 amino acids. Germline V CDR1 and CDR2: GTSNPN, SVGIG (reference sequence). In DNA, the CDR3 is TGTGCCTGGAGTGTAAAGTTGGAGCCCTACGAGCAGTACTTC. Amino acid sequence: CAWSVKLEPYEQYF.

CDR3 sequence: CASTRTGGNQPQHF. The CDR3 region has the DNA TGTGCCAGCACCCGGACAGGGGGCAATCAGCCCCAGCATTTT. The chain recombines TRBV2 with TRBJ1-5, with 9 nucleotides matching TRBD1. Trimming removed 7 bases from V and 2 bases from J; junction bases left unmatched: 3. CDR3 length: 14 amino acids. CDR1 is SNHLY, CDR2 FYNNEI, per germline. The full variable domain, with the rest looked up from reference TRBV2 and TRBJ1-5, is EPEVTQTPSHQVTQMGQEVILRCVPISNHLYFYWYRQILGQKVEFLVSFYNNEISEKSEIFDDQFSVERPDGSNFTLKIRSTKLEDSAMYFCASTRTGGNQPQHFGDGTRLSIL.

The rearrangement links TRBV19 to TRBJ2-1; D not resolved. In germline, CDR1 is LNHDA, CDR2 SQIVND (reference sequence). The CDR3 totals 17 residues. V dropped 3 bases and J dropped 2 bases, with 17 bases sitting between them. The chain's CDR3 is CASSILARGNTYNEQFF. The CDR3 DNA reads TGTGCCAGTAGTATCCTCGCGAGAGGAAATACCTACAATGAGCAGTTCTTC.

This clone was counted once. CDR3 in amino acids: CSVVEQGSEQFF. CDR3 DNA: TGCAGCGTTGTAGAACAGGGAAGTGAGCAGTTCTTC. This chain connects TRBV29-1 to TRBJ2-1, with D possibly matching TRBD1 (6 bases). The germline V gene has CDR1 SQVTM and CDR2 ANQGSEA. Trimming took off 4 bases at V and 9 bases at J, with 13 bases between the two ends. There are 12 residues in the CDR3.

The rearrangement links TRBV5-5 to TRBJ2-7; the D gene is possibly TRBD1 (6 bases). Germline assignment: CDR1 SGHKS and CDR2 YYEKEE (reference sequence). The CDR3 sequence is 15 residues long. With 4 bases removed from V and 0 bases from J, the gap between germline ends came to 14 bases. The CDR3 bases are TGTGCCAGCAGCCCAGCGGCAGGGGTCTCCTACGAGCAGTACTTC. It yields the protein CASSPAAGVSYEQYF.

This rearrangement joins TRBV7-2 to TRBJ2-1, with D perhaps TRBD1 or TRBD2 (5 bases each). CDR1 is SGHTA and CDR2 is FQGNSA in the germline V gene. V dropped 2 bases and J dropped 0 bases, with 11 bases sitting between them. This CDR3 has 16 residues. Here the CDR3 reads CASSLMGPSSYNEQFF. The CDR3 bases are TGTGCCAGCAGCTTAATGGGACCAAGCTCCTACAATGAGCAGTTCTTC.

The genes are TRBV18 and TRBJ1-4; 10 bases align to TRBD1. Germline lookup yields CDR1 KGHSH and CDR2 LQKENI. CDR3 length equals 13 residues. The V segment lost 4 bases and the J segment 12 bases; nucleotides outside the gene matches: 5. In DNA, the CDR3 is TGTGCCAGCTCACGGGACAGGGGTTTAGAACTGTTTTTT. Its translation is CASSRDRGLELFF. The whole variable domain, filled in from reference TRBV18 and TRBJ1-4, reads NAGVMQNPRHLVRRRGQEARLRCSPMKGHSHVYWYRQLPEEGLKFMVYLQKENIIDESGMPKERFSAEFPKEGPSILRIQQVVRGDSAAYFCASSRDRGLELFFGSGTQLSVL.

Only a few counts were recorded for this clone. The chain has TRBV6-5 and TRBJ1-2; tentatively, D is TRBD1 (6 bases). The CDR3 is 14 residues long. Per germline, CDR1 MNHEY and CDR2 SVGAGI. V was shortened by 4 bases and J by 0 bases, with 9 bases between the two germline ends. CDR3 protein: CASSWGQANYGYTF. CDR3 coding DNA: TGTGCCAGCAGTTGGGGACAAGCTAACTATGGCTACACCTTC.

The chain uses TRBV1 and TRBJ1-5. TRBV1 is a pseudogene. The CDR3 totals 17 residues. CDR3: CTSSPRLKGWSNQPQHF. The CDR3 DNA sequence: TGCACCAGCAGCCCCCGTTTAAAGGGATGGAGCAATCAGCCCCAGCATTTT.

The chain couples TRBV30 to TRBJ2-7; 13 nucleotides line up with TRBD2. With V trimmed by 2 bases and J by 5 bases, 6 bases remained unmatched. Looked up from germline, CDR1 is GTSNPN and CDR2 is SVGIG (reference sequence). The CDR3 has 15 residues. CDR3 amino acids: CAWSHGLAGEDEQYF. CDR3 in DNA: TGTGCCTGGAGTCATGGACTAGCGGGAGAGGACGAGCAGTACTTC.

The V call is TRBV30, the J call TRBJ1-3; possibly TRBD1 for D (5 bases). Looked up from germline, CDR1 is GTSNPN and CDR2 is SVGIG (reference sequence). This CDR3 is built from 15 residues. V lost 0 bases and J 0 bases, leaving 9 bases between the germline ends. CDR3 nucleotides: TGTGCCTGGAGTGTTCGGACAATCTCTGGAAACACCATATATTTT. It encodes CAWSVRTISGNTIYF. Together with reference TRBV30 and TRBJ1-3, the CDR3 gives the full variable domain: SQTIHQWPATLVQPVGSPLSLECTVEGTSNPNLYWYRQAAGRGLQLLFYSVGIGQISSEVPQNLSASRPQDRQFILSSKKLLLSDSGFYLCAWSVRTISGNTIYFGEGSWLTVV.

This rearrangement joins TRBV7-3 to TRBJ2-1; 12 bases are a match to TRBD2. The germline V gene encodes CDR1 SGHTA and CDR2 FQGTGA. The V gene end was trimmed by 5 bases and the J gene end by 7 bases; junction bases not matched to a gene: 6. The CDR3 has 15 residues. CDR3: CASSPTSGRLNEQFF. As DNA, the CDR3 is TGTGCCAGCAGCCCCACTAGCGGGAGGTTGAATGAGCAGTTCTTC.

The genes are TRBV4-1 and TRBJ2-7, with TRBD1 matching 11 bases. V was clipped by 4 bases and J by 3 bases; unmatched bases: 8. The germline gives CDR1 MGHRA, CDR2 YSYEKL. The CDR3 totals 16 residues. The CDR3, as DNA: TGCGCCAGCAGCCCATGTCCGGGACAGGGGGTCTACGAGCAGTACTTC. It is translated as CASSPCPGQGVYEQYF.

V usage is TRBV28 and J usage is TRBJ1-2, with 7 bases matching TRBD1. CDR1 and CDR2 from the germline V gene are MDHEN and SYDVKM. This CDR3 has 13 residues. Trimming took 7 bases from V and 4 from J; bases not matched to a gene: 6. In DNA form, the CDR3 reads TGTGCCAGCACCCCGGGACAGCCCTATGGCTACACCTTC. Encoded protein: CASTPGQPYGYTF.